Listed below are T cell receptor beta chains from one sample, sequenced in a study of cytomegalovirus exposure and HLA in healthy donors. Repertoires were generated with immunoSEQ multiplex PCR, while TCRdb's copy carries only in-frame clones and drops some. Among roughly 190,000 clones listed, more than 80% were seen once. Sequencing used PBMCs. All receptors derive from a woman between 45 and 60 years old in good health and CMV-seropositive. Each CDR3 is given with its conserved first and last residue. D genes are given only for firm matches. Some rows mark clone size as missing; the rest say once, few, many or name a class of expanded clone.

v_gene	j_gene	d_gene	abundance	CDR3aa	CDR3nt
TRBV27	TRBJ2-3	-	-	CASSPRHRRLGDTQYF	TGTGCCAGCAGTCCCCGACATAGGAGGCTGGGAGATACGCAGTATTTT
TRBV19	TRBJ2-3	TRBD1	-	CASLDRGGADTQYF	TGTGCCAGTCTCGACAGGGGAGGCGCAGATACGCAGTATTTT
TRBV9	TRBJ1-3	TRBD1	-	CASSLRDSSGNTIYF	TGTGCCAGCAGCTTGAGGGACAGCTCTGGAAACACCATATATTTT
TRBV6-1	TRBJ1-2	TRBD1	-	CASSFRSGTGEGYTF	TGTGCCAGCAGTTTCCGCTCCGGGACAGGGGAAGGCTACACCTTC
TRBV6-1	TRBJ2-5	TRBD2	-	CASSGGGNQETQYF	TGTGCCAGCAGCGGCGGGGGAAACCAAGAGACCCAGTACTTC
TRBV9	TRBJ2-2	-	-	CASRGLTTGELFF	TGTGCCAGCAGGGGACTTACAACCGGGGAGCTGTTTTTT
TRBV5-1	TRBJ1-4	-	-	CASRATSMSAGRRNEKLFF	TGCGCCAGCAGAGCCACTTCTATGTCGGCGGGACGGAGAAATGAAAAACTGTTTTTT
TRBV7-8	TRBJ2-3	TRBD1	-	CASSLRTGFTSTDTQYF	TGTGCCAGCAGCTTAAGGACAGGGTTTACTAGCACAGATACGCAGTATTTT
TRBV7-8	TRBJ2-3	TRBD2	-	CASSPRGGSTDTQYF	TGTGCCAGCAGCCCCCGCGGGGGGAGCACAGATACGCAGTATTTT
TRBV7-9	TRBJ2-5	TRBD2	-	CASSAGTSGGAGYGETQYF	TGTGCCAGCAGCGCCGGGACTAGCGGGGGGGCCGGGTATGGGGAGACCCAGTACTTC
TRBV7-2	TRBJ2-5	TRBD2	-	CASSLVIAGGTGRETQYF	TGTGCCAGCAGCTTAGTTATAGCGGGGGGGACGGGGAGAGAGACCCAGTACTTC
TRBV29-1	TRBJ2-1	-	-	CSVEGGGLYNEQFF	TGCAGCGTTGAAGGCGGGGGCCTCTACAATGAGCAGTTCTTC
TRBV4-1	TRBJ1-1	TRBD1	-	CASSQVGTGRGMNTEAFF	TGCGCCAGCAGCCAAGTCGGGACAGGGAGGGGAATGAACACTGAAGCTTTCTTT
TRBV11-1	TRBJ1-6	TRBD1	-	CASSSGLTGKNSPLHF	TGTGCCAGCAGCTCAGGACTGACAGGGAAGAATTCACCCCTCCACTTT
TRBV5-1	TRBJ1-1	-	few	CASSSSPTGLLNTEAFF	TGCGCCAGCAGCTCGTCACCTACAGGGTTGTTAAACACTGAAGCTTTCTTT
TRBV5-4	TRBJ1-2	TRBD1	-	CASSIKGALNYGYTF	TGTGCCAGCAGTATCAAGGGGGCCTTGAACTATGGCTACACCTTC
TRBV2	TRBJ1-3	-	few	CASSGGFGYDGNTIYF	TGTGCCAGCAGTGGGGGCTTTGGGTACGATGGAAACACCATATATTTT
TRBV21-1	TRBJ2-5	-	-	CASSASDRDYQETQYF	TGTGCCAGCAGCGCCTCCGACAGGGATTACCAAGAGACCCAGTACTTC
TRBV7-2	TRBJ1-6	TRBD1	-	CASSLRQGATSPLHF	TGTGCCAGCAGCTTAAGGCAGGGGGCAACTTCACCCCTCCACTTT
TRBV6-6	TRBJ1-2	TRBD1	-	CASSYRDRDYGYTF	TGTGCCAGCAGTTACCGGGACAGGGACTATGGCTACACCTTC
TRBV2	TRBJ2-3	-	-	CASLRQIGDTQYF	TGTGCCAGCCTCCGCCAGATTGGAGATACGCAGTATTTT
TRBV6-6	TRBJ1-2	TRBD1	-	CASQGGNYGYTF	TGTGCCAGCCAGGGGGGTAACTATGGCTACACCTTC
TRBV5-6	TRBJ1-2	-	few	CASSLKGSNYGYTF	TGTGCCAGCAGCTTGAAGGGGTCTAACTATGGCTACACCTTC
TRBV6-6	TRBJ1-1	TRBD1	-	CASGTGVYTEAFF	TGTGCCAGCGGCACAGGGGTTTATACTGAAGCTTTCTTT
TRBV7-2	TRBJ1-1	TRBD1	once	CASSLGRDRGFGEAFF	TGTGCCAGCAGCTTAGGGCGGGACAGGGGATTCGGTGAAGCTTTCTTT
TRBV5-4	TRBJ2-5	TRBD1	-	CASSLGGPDRQDTQYF	TGTGCCAGCAGCCTTGGGGGACCGGACAGGCAAGATACCCAGTACTTC
TRBV4-1	TRBJ2-6	-	once	CASSLFEVDSGANVLTF	TGCGCCAGCAGCCTCTTTGAGGTGGACTCTGGGGCCAACGTCCTGACTTTC
TRBV29-1	TRBJ1-2	-	-	CSVEGDRDYGYTF	TGCAGCGTTGAAGGAGACAGAGACTATGGCTACACCTTC
TRBV4-3	TRBJ2-2	TRBD2	-	CASSQGDYLNTGELFF	TGCGCCAGCAGCCAAGGGGACTATCTCAACACCGGGGAGCTGTTTTTT
TRBV5-1	TRBJ1-4	-	-	CASREGRTNEKLFF	TGCGCCAGCAGAGAGGGCCGCACTAATGAAAAACTGTTTTTT
TRBV15	TRBJ1-5	-	-	CATSGGRANQPQHF	TGTGCCACCAGTGGCGGCAGGGCTAATCAGCCCCAGCATTTT
TRBV18	TRBJ2-2	TRBD1	-	CASSPGTGGTGELFF	TGTGCCAGCTCACCCGGGACAGGAGGAACCGGGGAGCTGTTTTTT
TRBV19	TRBJ1-1	TRBD1	-	CASSIGGRGRAEAFF	TGTGCCAGTAGTATAGGAGGCAGGGGGCGTGCTGAAGCTTTCTTT
TRBV5-1	TRBJ2-3	TRBD2	-	CASSLDVGGGTDTQYF	TGCGCCAGCAGCTTGGATGTGGGAGGGGGCACAGATACGCAGTATTTT
TRBV6-1	TRBJ2-5	TRBD2	-	CASSEPGLEETQYF	TGTGCCAGCAGTGAGCCGGGACTAGAAGAGACCCAGTACTTC
TRBV11-2	TRBJ2-6	TRBD1	few	CASSSRDRPSGANVLTF	TGTGCCAGCAGCTCCCGGGACAGGCCCTCTGGGGCCAACGTCCTGACTTTC
TRBV28	TRBJ1-2	-	-	CASSLSAGQGNYGYTF	TGTGCCAGCAGTTTATCGGCAGGGCAGGGTAACTATGGCTACACCTTC
TRBV5-4	TRBJ1-1	-	-	CASSSQGYGAEAFF	TGTGCCAGCAGCTCCCAGGGATATGGCGCTGAAGCTTTCTTT
TRBV5-1	TRBJ2-5	-	-	CASSLGAIQETQYF	TGCGCCAGCAGCTTGGGGGCGATCCAAGAGACCCAGTACTTC
TRBV6-5	TRBJ1-1	-	-	CASSQTRGTEAFF	TGTGCCAGCAGCCAAACACGTGGCACTGAAGCTTTCTTT
TRBV2	TRBJ1-3	-	-	CASSGVRQDGWNTIYF	TGTGCCAGCAGTGGGGTTAGACAGGATGGTTGGAACACCATATATTTT
TRBV27	TRBJ2-7	TRBD2	-	CASSFTGGEQYF	TGTGCCAGCAGTTTTACGGGGGGCGAGCAGTACTTC